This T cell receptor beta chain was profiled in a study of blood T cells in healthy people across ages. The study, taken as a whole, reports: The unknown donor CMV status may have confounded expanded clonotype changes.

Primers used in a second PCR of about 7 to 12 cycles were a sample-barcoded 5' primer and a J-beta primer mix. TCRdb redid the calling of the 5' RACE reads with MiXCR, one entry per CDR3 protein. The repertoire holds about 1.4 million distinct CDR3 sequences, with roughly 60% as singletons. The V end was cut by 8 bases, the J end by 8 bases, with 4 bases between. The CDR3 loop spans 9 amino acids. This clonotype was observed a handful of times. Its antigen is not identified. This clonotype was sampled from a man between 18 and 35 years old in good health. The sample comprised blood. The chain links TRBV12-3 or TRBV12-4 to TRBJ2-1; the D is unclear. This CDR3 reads CASGDEQFF. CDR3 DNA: TGTGCCAGCGGGGATGAGCAGTTCTTC.